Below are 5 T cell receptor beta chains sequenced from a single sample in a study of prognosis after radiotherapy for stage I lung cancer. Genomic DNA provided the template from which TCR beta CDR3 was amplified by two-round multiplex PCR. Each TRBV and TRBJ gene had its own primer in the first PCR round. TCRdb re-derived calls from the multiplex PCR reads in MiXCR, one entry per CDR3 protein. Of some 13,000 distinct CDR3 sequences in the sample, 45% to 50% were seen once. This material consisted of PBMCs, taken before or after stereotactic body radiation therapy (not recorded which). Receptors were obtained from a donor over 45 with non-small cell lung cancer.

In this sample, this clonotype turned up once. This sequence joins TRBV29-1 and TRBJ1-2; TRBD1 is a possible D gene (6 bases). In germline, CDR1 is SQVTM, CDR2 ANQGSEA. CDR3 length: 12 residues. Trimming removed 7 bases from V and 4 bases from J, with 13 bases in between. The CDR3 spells CSELDSRYGYTF. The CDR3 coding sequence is TGCAGCGAGCTGGACAGTCGCTATGGCTACACCTTC.

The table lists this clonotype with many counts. The chain's CDR3 is CASSLEGGRTDTQYF. Written as DNA, the CDR3 is TGTGCCAGCAGCTTAGAAGGGGGCCGCACAGATACGCAGTATTTT. This sequence joins TRBV7-2 and TRBJ2-3; 7 bases agree with TRBD1. V was clipped by 1 base and J by 1 base; unmatched bases: 2. This CDR3 has 15 amino acids. Germline V gene data show CDR1 as SGHTA and CDR2 as FQGNSA.

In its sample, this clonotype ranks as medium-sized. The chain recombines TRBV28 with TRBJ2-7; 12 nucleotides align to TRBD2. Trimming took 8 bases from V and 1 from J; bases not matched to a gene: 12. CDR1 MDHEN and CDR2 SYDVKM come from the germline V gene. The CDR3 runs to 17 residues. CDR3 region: CASGGQSTSGSSYEQYF. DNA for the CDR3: TGTGCCAGCGGGGGGCAATCGACTAGCGGGAGTTCCTACGAGCAGTACTTC.

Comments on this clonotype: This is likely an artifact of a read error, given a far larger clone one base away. The CDR3: CVSSEGPRIYEQYF. In nucleotides, the CDR3 is TGTGTCAGCTCCGAGGGACCAAGGATCTACGAGCAGTACTTC. The J gene is TRBJ2-7, the V gene TRBV6-8; the D call may be TRBD1 or TRBD2 (5 bases each). In germline, CDR1 is MNHGY, CDR2 SAAAGT. The CDR3 runs 14 residues.

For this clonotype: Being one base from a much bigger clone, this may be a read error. The CDR3 region has the DNA TGCAGTGCTAGGGGGTGGACTAGCGGGGGGGGCACAGATACGCAGTATTTT. This encodes CSARGWTSGGGTDTQYF. The chain combines TRBV20-1 with TRBJ2-3; TRBD2 agrees at 15 bases. Germline V gives CDR1 DFQATT, CDR2 SNEGSKA (reference sequence). V lost 3 bases to trimming and J lost 1 base; unmatched junction nucleotides: 5. CDR3 length equals 17 residues.